One sample yielded the 11 T cell receptor beta chains listed below, sequenced in a study of cytomegalovirus exposure and HLA in healthy donors. The primer mix had 60 Vbeta and 13 Jbeta primers. Assay: immunoSEQ multiplex PCR; the TCRdb copy retains only in-frame clones and omits some. The sample has nearly 200,000 clones, 75% to 90% seen once. The specimen was PBMCs. Receptor source: a man between 25 and 39 years old in good health and CMV-seronegative.

This sequence joins TRBV5-1 and TRBJ1-2; unclear D gene. The CDR3 consists of 13 residues. Germline loops: CDR1 SGHRS, CDR2 YFSETQ. V gave up 1 base and J gave up 0 bases, with 4 bases separating them. This chain's CDR3 is CASSLPSNYGYTF. Here the CDR3 DNA reads TGCGCCAGCAGCTTGCCGTCTAACTATGGCTACACCTTC. Using reference TRBV5-1 and TRBJ1-2 for the parts outside the CDR3, the full variable domain is KAGVTQTPRYLIKTRGQQVTLSCSPISGHRSVSWYQQTPGQGLQFLFEYFSETQRNKGNFPGRFSGRQFSNSRSEMNVSTLELGDSALYLCASSLPSNYGYTFGSGTRLTVV.

This clone was recorded a few times. The rearrangement links TRBV20-1 to TRBJ2-1; the D is unclear. CDR1 and CDR2 from the germline V gene are DFQATT and SNEGSKA (reference sequence). Trimming pared 7 bases from V and 9 bases from J, leaving 13 bases between. The CDR3 is 11 amino acids. The CDR3 region is CSVYLRSEQFF. CDR3 nucleotides: TGCAGTGTTTACTTGAGGAGTGAGCAGTTCTTC.

This clone was counted between two and nine times. J is TRBJ2-7 and V is TRBV15; 8 bases map to TRBD1. CDR3 length equals 16 residues. J gave up 4 bases and V 5 bases, and 13 bases lay outside the gene matches. Germline V gives CDR1 LNHNV, CDR2 YYDKDF (reference sequence). CDR3 in amino acids: CATSDIRTGSRYEQYF. DNA for the CDR3: TGTGCCACCAGCGATATTAGGACAGGGAGTCGATACGAGCAGTACTTC.

This sequence joins TRBV6-5 and TRBJ2-3; D is ambiguous. This CDR3 has 14 residues. Germline CDR1 is MNHEY and CDR2 is SVGAGI. Trimming left V 2 bases short and J 2 bases short, with 8 bases between. The CDR3 DNA reads as TGTGCCAGCAGTTACATGGGCTCCACAGATACGCAGTATTTT. Translation: CASSYMGSTDTQYF.

The chain joins TRBV6-5 to TRBJ2-3; 7 nucleotides match TRBD2. This CDR3 comprises 16 residues. With 2 bases clipped from V and 1 base from J, the junction kept 6 bases outside the gene matches. The germline gives CDR1 MNHEY, CDR2 SVGAGI. The CDR3 sequence is CASSYLTSRRTDTQYF. DNA of the CDR3: TGTGCCAGCAGTTACCTGACTAGCCGACGCACAGATACGCAGTATTTT.

The chain links TRBV6-5 to TRBJ2-7; the D is unclear. The CDR3 is 12 residues long. CDR1 and CDR2 (germline): MNHEY, SVGAGI. V gave up 0 bases and J gave up 5 bases, with 5 bases separating them. The CDR3 region has the DNA TGTGCCAGCAGTTACTCGGCTGACGAGCAGTACTTC. Translated: CASSYSADEQYF.

V usage is TRBV7-8 and J usage is TRBJ2-7; D is possibly TRBD1 (6 bases). V was cut by 3 bases and J by 0 bases, with 6 bases left in between. CDR3 length: 13 residues. Germline CDR1 and CDR2: SGHVS and FQNEAQ. As DNA, the CDR3 is TGTGCCAGCAGCTTGGACAGCTCCTACGAGCAGTACTTC. It specifies CASSLDSSYEQYF.

The sample holds a few counts of this clone. The chain links TRBV13 to TRBJ2-2; TRBD1 aligns across 9 bases. CDR1 and CDR2 from the germline V gene are PRHDT and FYEKMQ (reference sequence). The CDR3 extends over 16 amino acids. V gave up 5 bases and J gave up 5 bases; unmatched junction bases: 9. CDR3 residues: CASSITGQGRTGELFF. The CDR3 DNA is TGTGCCAGCAGCATAACGGGACAGGGCCGAACCGGGGAGCTGTTTTTT.

The rearrangement joins TRBV7-6 to TRBJ1-2; D unresolved. Germline values: CDR1 SGHVS, CDR2 FNYEAQ. Between the trimmed V and J ends, which lost 5 bases and 0 bases, there was a span of 19 bases. CDR3 length: 17 residues. Here the CDR3 reads CASSPRPDGGPNYGYTF. Here the CDR3 DNA reads TGTGCCAGCAGCCCCAGACCCGACGGAGGACCTAACTATGGCTACACCTTC.

V usage is TRBV2 and J usage is TRBJ2-5; D might be TRBD1 (6 bases). V was pared by 3 bases and J by 3 bases, with 8 bases between. Germline V gene data show CDR1 as SNHLY and CDR2 as FYNNEI. The CDR3 is 13 amino acids. In DNA, the CDR3 is TGTGCCAGCAGTGAGCACAGGGAAGAGACCCAGTACTTC. Encoded protein: CASSEHREETQYF.

As for this clone: An end of the junction differs from the germline gene, which may be a read error. This sequence joins TRBV7-9 and TRBJ2-7; D might be TRBD2 (6 bases). CDR1 and CDR2 (germline): SEHNR, FQNEAQ (reference sequence). The length of the CDR3 is 11 residues. The CDR3: CSSSLEGRMIF. In DNA form, the CDR3 reads TGTTCCAGCAGCTTAGAGGGGAGGATGATATTC.